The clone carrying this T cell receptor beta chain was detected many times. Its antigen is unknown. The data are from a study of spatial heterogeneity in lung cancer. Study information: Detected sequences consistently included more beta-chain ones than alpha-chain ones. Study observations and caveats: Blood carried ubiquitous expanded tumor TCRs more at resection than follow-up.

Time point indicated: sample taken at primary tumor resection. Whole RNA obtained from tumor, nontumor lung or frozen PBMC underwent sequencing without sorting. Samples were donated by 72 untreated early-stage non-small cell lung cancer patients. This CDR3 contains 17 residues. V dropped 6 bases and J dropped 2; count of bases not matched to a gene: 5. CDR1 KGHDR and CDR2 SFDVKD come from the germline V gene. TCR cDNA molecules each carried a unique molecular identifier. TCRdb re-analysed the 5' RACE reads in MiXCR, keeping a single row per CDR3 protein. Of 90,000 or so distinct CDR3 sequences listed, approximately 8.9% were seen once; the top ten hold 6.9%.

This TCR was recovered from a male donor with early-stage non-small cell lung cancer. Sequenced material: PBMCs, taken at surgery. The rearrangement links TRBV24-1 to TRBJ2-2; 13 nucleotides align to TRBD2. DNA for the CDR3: TGTGCCACCAGTTCGACTAGCGGGAGGACAAACACCGGGGAGCTGTTTTTT. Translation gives CATSSTSGRTNTGELFF.